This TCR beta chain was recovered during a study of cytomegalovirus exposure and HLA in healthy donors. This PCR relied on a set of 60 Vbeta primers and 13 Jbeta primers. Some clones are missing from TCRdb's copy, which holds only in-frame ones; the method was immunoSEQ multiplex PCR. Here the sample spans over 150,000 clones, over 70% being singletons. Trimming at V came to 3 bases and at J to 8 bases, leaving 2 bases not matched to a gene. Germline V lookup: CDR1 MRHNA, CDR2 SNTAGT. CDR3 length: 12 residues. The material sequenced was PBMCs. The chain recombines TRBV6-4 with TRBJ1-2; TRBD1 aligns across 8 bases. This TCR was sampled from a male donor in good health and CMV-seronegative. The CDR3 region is CASSEQGAGYTF. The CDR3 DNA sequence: TGTGCCAGCAGTGAGCAGGGGGCCGGCTACACCTTC.